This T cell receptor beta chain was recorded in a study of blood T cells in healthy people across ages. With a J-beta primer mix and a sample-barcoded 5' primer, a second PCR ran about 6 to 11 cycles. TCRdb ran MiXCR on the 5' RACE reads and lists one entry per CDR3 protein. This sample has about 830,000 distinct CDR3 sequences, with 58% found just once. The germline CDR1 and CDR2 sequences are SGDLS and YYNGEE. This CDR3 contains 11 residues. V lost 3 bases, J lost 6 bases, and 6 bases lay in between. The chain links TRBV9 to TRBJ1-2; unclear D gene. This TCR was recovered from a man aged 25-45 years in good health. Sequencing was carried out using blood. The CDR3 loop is CASSEGHGYTF. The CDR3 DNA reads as TGTGCCAGCAGCGAAGGACATGGCTACACCTTC. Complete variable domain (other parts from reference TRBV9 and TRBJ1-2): DSGVTQTPKHLITATGQRVTLRCSPRSGDLSVYWYQQSLDQGLQFLIQYYNGEERAKGNILERFSAQQFPDLHSELNLSSLELGDSALYFCASSEGHGYTFGSGTRLTVV.